These T cell receptor beta chains were read from a single sample in a study of blood T cells in healthy people across ages. TCRdb analysed the 5' RACE reads with MiXCR anew, one entry per CDR3 protein. The table lists about 630,000 distinct CDR3 sequences, roughly 21% of them singletons, with roughly 3.4% in the top ten. Sequencing was carried out using blood. Receptor source: a man between 65 and 85 years old in good health. CDR3s include the opening cysteine and the closing phenylalanine or tryptophan.

J gene	V gene	CDR3 protein
TRBJ1-4	TRBV5-1	CASSLGGSNEKLFF
TRBJ2-3	TRBV7-2	CASKRGVDTQYF
TRBJ2-1	TRBV10-3	CAISEDRAGDEQFF
TRBJ2-5	TRBV25-1	CASSSQARETQYF
TRBJ1-6	TRBV4-1	CASSQGGRGRTPLHF
.	TRBV7-2	CASSLVGTGGEQYF
TRBJ2-5	TRBV7-2	CASSLGVREQETQYF
TRBJ1-3	TRBV7-8	CASSGDGGLGNTIYF
TRBJ1-2	TRBV19	CASNKGLYGYTF
TRBJ2-7	TRBV10-3	CAIRADRGEQYF
TRBJ2-7	TRBV5-1	CASSPVGGQGSYEQYF
TRBJ2-5	TRBV20-1	CSASPRGTETQYF
TRBJ1-1	TRBV5-5	CASSLALREGTEAFF
TRBJ2-7	TRBV7-2	CASSPTGGSGSYEQYF
TRBJ2-5	TRBV7-2	CASSLRVGGSQETQYF
.	TRBV7-2	CASSLVSGTASYEQYF
TRBJ2-5	TRBV12-3/TRBV12-4	CASSLPSGQEETQYF
TRBJ2-5	TRBV5-1	CASRGTSAQETQYF
TRBJ2-2	TRBV7-2	CASSPSSGRAVTGELFF
TRBJ2-4	TRBV21-1	CASSKGDRNIQYF
.	TRBV6-1	CASSIGPPLGEQFF
TRBJ1-2	TRBV4-3	CASSQDTGTDGYTF
TRBJ2-5	TRBV7-2	CASSLNRGRKTQYF
TRBJ1-4	TRBV5-1	CASGLSQPGDEKLFF
TRBJ1-2	TRBV18	CASSPPTGDGYTF
TRBJ2-4	TRBV18	CASSPSRMTSGRKDIQYF
.	TRBV20-1	CSARDLAGRNEQFF
.	TRBV5-1	CASSAPGTGLGNEQFF
TRBJ2-3	TRBV7-2	CASSLSSGSSTDTQYF
TRBJ2-3	TRBV20-1	CSAETGTAGAGDTQYF
TRBJ2-4	TRBV7-9	CASSRTLAKNIQYF
TRBJ2-7	TRBV12-5	CASASNRDYEQYF
TRBJ2-7	TRBV4-1	CASSPGGGAPSSYEQYF
TRBJ2-7	TRBV6-5	CASSYYASAHEQYF
TRBJ1-2	TRBV5-1	CASSSGQVESFYGYTF
TRBJ2-7	TRBV10-2	CASSDHRGYEQYF
TRBJ2-1	TRBV20-1	CSAREIKTSKNEQFF
TRBJ2-2	TRBV11-2	CASSLGNPRTGELFF
TRBJ2-1	TRBV5-1	CASSRTGHNEQFF
TRBJ2-5	TRBV20-1	CSAVTNQETQYF
TRBJ1-4	TRBV3-1	CASSRGTAEKLFF
TRBJ2-7	TRBV12-3/TRBV12-4	CAGSLRDRSSYEQYF
TRBJ1-5	TRBV6-1	CASSGGSVSNQPQHF
TRBJ2-3	TRBV7-2	CASSLNTPTDTQYF
TRBJ1-1	TRBV10-3	CAISGRTNTEAFF
TRBJ2-2	TRBV5-1	CASSLERESTGELFF
TRBJ2-5	TRBV11-2	CASSVGTSQETQYF
TRBJ1-2	TRBV10-3	CAISEWDTGTEGGYTF
TRBJ2-4	TRBV28	CASSFEGLSIKNIQYF
TRBJ1-1	TRBV7-9	CASSFREDTEAFF
TRBJ1-5	TRBV29-1	CSVEVTGDNQPQHF
TRBJ2-5	TRBV12-3/TRBV12-4	CASSARGLETQYF
TRBJ1-2	TRBV5-1	CASSLGHLYGYTF
TRBJ2-7	TRBV7-2	CASSFGLAGAEQYF
TRBJ1-4	TRBV12-3/TRBV12-4	CASSTGLEKLFF
TRBJ2-7	TRBV28	CASTLRLAGPEDEQYF
TRBJ2-7	TRBV29-1	CSVTGQAHEQYF